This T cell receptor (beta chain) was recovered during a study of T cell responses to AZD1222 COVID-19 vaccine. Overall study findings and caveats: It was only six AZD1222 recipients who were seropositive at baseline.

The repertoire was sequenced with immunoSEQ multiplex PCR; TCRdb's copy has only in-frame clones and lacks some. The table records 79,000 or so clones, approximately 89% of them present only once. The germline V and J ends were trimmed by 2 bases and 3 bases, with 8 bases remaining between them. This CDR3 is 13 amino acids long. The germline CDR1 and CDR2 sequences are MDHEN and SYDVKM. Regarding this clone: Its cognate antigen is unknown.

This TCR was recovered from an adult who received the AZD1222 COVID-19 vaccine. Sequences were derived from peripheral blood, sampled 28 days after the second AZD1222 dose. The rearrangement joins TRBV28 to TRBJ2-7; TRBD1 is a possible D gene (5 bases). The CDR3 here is CASSLQGGYEQYF. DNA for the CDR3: TGTGCCAGCAGTTTACAGGGTGGCTACGAGCAGTACTTC. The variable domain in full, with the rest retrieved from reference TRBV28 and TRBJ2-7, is DVKVTQSSRYLVKRTGEKVFLECVQDMDHENMFWYRQDPGLGLRLIYFSYDVKMKEKGDIPEGYSVSREKKERFSLILESASTNQTSMYLCASSLQGGYEQYFGPGTRLTVT.